Listed here is a single T cell receptor (beta chain). Its target is not known. Method: immunoSEQ multiplex PCR; TCRdb's copy keeps in-frame clones and lacks some. The sample consists of some 340,000 clones, 70% to 90% of them appearing once. Treatment denoted: over 15 received Ad26.COV2.S at low or high dose, single or two shots; 5 received placebo; per-sample allocation not given. Samples analyzed were those drawn on day 63 after the first vaccine or placebo injection. This specimen belongs to a study of Ad26.COV2.S vaccination and SARS-CoV-2 variants. Overall study: Ad26.COV2.S arm of COV1001 included the donor. Study-level findings and limits: The study found similar non-spike TCR breadth in vaccine and placebo recipients. Measures of TCR breadth and depth may have fallen short of total T cell responses.

CDR3 size: 15 residues. V lost 3 bases and J lost 2, with 11 bases in between. Per germline, CDR1 KGHSH and CDR2 LQKENI. This chain uses TRBV18 with TRBJ1-3; a possible D gene is TRBD1 (6 bases). This TCR derives from a person aged 18-60 years who received the Ad26.COV2.S COVID-19 vaccine or a placebo. Sequenced material: peripheral blood, taken in a trial of Ad26.COV2.S vaccine versus placebo. The CDR3 DNA sequence: TGTGCCAGCTCACCCGAACAGGGTCCTGGAAACACCATATATTTT. Encoded protein: CASSPEQGPGNTIYF.